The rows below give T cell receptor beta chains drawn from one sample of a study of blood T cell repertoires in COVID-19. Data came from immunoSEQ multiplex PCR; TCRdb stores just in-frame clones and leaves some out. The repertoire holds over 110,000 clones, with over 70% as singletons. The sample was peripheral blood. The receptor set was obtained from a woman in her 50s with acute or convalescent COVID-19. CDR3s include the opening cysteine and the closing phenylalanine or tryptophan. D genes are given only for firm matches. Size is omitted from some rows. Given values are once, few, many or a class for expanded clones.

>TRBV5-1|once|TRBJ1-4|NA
CASSLEESGEEKLFF
TGCGCCAGCAGTTTAGAGGAATCTGGTGAGGAAAAACTGTTTTTT
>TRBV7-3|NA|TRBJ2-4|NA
CASSLKGEDIQYF
TGTGCCAGCAGCCTAAAGGGGGAAGACATTCAGTACTTC
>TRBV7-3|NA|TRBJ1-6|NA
CASSLEGAQNSPLHF
TGTGCCAGCAGCTTAGAAGGGGCTCAAAATTCACCCCTCCACTTT
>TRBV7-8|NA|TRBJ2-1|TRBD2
CASSPTESSGYNEQFF
TGTGCCAGCAGCCCGACAGAGTCTAGCGGATACAATGAGCAGTTCTTC
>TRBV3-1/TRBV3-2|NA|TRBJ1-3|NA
CASTSGFAGNTIYF
TGTGCCAGCACTTCAGGTTTCGCTGGAAACACCATATATTTT
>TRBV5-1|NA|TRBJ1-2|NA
CASSPTGSLFTVYGIPNGYTF
TGCGCCAGCAGCCCCACAGGGAGTCTTTTCACTGTTTATGGCATCCCCAATGGCTACACCTTC
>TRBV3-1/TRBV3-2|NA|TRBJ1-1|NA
CASSQGGGRMNTEAFF
TGTGCCAGCAGCCAAGGGGGGGGACGTATGAACACTGAAGCTTTCTTT
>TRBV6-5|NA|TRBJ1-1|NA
CASSGPMNTEAFF
TGTGCCAGCAGCGGTCCCATGAACACTGAAGCTTTCTTT
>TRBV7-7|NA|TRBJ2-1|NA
CASSFGLVGYNEQFF
TGTGCTAGCAGCTTTGGACTGGTTGGGTACAATGAGCAGTTCTTC
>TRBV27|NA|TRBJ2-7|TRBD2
CASSPWQGQYSGRNHEQYF
TGTGCCAGCAGTCCCTGGCAGGGACAGTATAGCGGGAGGAACCACGAGCAGTACTTC
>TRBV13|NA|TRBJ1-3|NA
CASSSPTASGNTIYF
TGTGCCAGCAGCTCCCCGACAGCATCTGGAAACACCATATATTTT
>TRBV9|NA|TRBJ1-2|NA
CASSLSYAGGYGYTF
TGTGCCAGCAGCCTTAGCTACGCCGGCGGCTATGGCTACACCTTC
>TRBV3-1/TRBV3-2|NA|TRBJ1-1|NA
CASSQPPGRGFTEAFF
TGTGCCAGCAGCCAACCCCCGGGGCGGGGTTTCACTGAAGCTTTCTTT
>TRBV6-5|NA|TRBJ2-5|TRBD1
CASSLRQGDQETQYF
TGTGCCAGCAGTCTCCGACAGGGGGACCAAGAGACCCAGTACTTC
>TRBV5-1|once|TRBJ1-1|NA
CASSLAKGGNLNTEAFF
TGCGCCAGCAGCTTGGCCAAAGGAGGGAATTTGAACACTGAAGCTTTCTTT
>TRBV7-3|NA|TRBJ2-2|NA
CASRVEVGELFF
TGTGCCAGCAGAGTAGAGGTCGGGGAGCTGTTTTTT
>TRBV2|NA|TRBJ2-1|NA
CARRGGGYNEQFF
TGTGCCAGAAGGGGCGGAGGGTACAATGAGCAGTTCTTC
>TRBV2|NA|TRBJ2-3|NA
CASSEGVYGTDTQYF
TGTGCCAGCAGCGAAGGAGTTTACGGCACAGATACGCAGTATTTT
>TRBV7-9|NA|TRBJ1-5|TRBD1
CASSKTGGGNQPQHF
TGTGCCAGCAGCAAGACAGGGGGCGGCAATCAGCCCCAGCATTTT
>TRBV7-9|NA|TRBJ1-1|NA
CASRPAPHRLYTEAFF
TGTGCCAGCAGGCCGGCCCCCCACAGGTTGTACACTGAAGCTTTCTTT
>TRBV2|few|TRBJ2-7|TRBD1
CASMWTGRHEQYF
TGTGCCAGCATGTGGACAGGGAGGCACGAGCAGTACTTC
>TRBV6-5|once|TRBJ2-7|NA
CASSYSNGFAEQYF
TGTGCCAGCAGTTACTCGAATGGTTTTGCGGAGCAGTACTTC
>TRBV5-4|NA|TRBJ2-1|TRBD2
CASSQYSGSFYNEQFF
TGTGCCAGCAGCCAGTATAGCGGGTCATTTTACAATGAGCAGTTCTTC
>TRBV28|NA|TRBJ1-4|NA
CASKPGSSNEKLFF
TGTGCCAGCAAACCCGGGTCCAGTAATGAAAAACTGTTTTTT
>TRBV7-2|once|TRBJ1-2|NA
CASSLAHGSNYGYTF
TGTGCCAGCAGCTTAGCGCATGGCAGTAACTATGGCTACACCTTC
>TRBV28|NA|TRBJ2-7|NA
CASSFSGEQYF
TGTGCCAGCAGTTTTTCGGGGGAGCAGTACTTC
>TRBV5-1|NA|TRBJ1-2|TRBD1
CASSSETGGFYGYTF
TGCGCCAGCAGTTCTGAGACAGGGGGGTTCTATGGCTACACCTTC
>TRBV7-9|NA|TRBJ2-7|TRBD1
CAGQGAGYEQYF
TGTGCCGGACAGGGGGCGGGCTACGAGCAGTACTTC
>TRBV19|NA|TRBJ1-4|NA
CASSIVSGTTTNEKLFF
TGTGCCAGTAGTATAGTTTCAGGTACCACAACTAATGAAAAACTGTTTTTT
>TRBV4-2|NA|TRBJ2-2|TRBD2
CASSQDALAGVRTGELFF
TGTGCCAGCAGCCAAGATGCCCTAGCGGGAGTAAGGACCGGGGAGCTGTTTTTT
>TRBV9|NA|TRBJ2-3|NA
CASSASGTPSTDTQYF
TGTGCCAGCAGCGCTTCCGGGACACCAAGCACAGATACGCAGTATTTT
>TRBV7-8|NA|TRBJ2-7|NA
CASSLSMRRVTYEQYF
TGTGCCAGCAGCTTGAGTATGAGGCGGGTTACCTACGAGCAGTACTTC
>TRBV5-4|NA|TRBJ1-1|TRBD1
CASSFSRGQAKAFF
TGTGCCAGCAGCTTCAGTAGGGGGCAAGCAAAAGCTTTCTTT
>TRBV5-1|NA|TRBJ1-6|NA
CASSHREVSYNSPLHF
TGCGCCAGCAGCCACAGGGAAGTGTCCTATAATTCACCCCTCCACTTT
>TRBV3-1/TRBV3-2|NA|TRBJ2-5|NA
CASSSGLRKETQYF
TGTGCCAGCAGCTCGGGACTGAGAAAAGAGACCCAGTACTTC
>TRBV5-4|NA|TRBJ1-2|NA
CASSFDPDSNYGYTF
TGTGCCAGCAGCTTTGACCCGGACAGTAACTATGGCTACACCTTC
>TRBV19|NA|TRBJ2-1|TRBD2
CASGGGYNEQFF
TGTGCCAGTGGGGGGGGGTACAATGAGCAGTTCTTC
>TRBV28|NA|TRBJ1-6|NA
CASSTRPSRSPLHF
TGTGCCAGCAGTACCAGACCTAGTCGTTCACCCCTCCACTTT
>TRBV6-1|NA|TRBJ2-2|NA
CASSSTGSTGELFF
TGTGCCAGCAGTTCAACAGGTAGCACCGGGGAGCTGTTTTTT
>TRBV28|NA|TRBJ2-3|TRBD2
CAITGPETSGRTDTQYF
TGTGCCATCACAGGGCCCGAGACTAGCGGGCGCACAGATACGCAGTATTTT
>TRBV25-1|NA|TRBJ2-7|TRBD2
CASSESGSSYEQYF
TGTGCCAGCAGTGAAAGCGGGAGCTCCTACGAGCAGTACTTC
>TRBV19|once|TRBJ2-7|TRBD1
CASSIGTGLSYEQYF
TGTGCCAGTAGTATAGGGACAGGGCTCTCCTACGAGCAGTACTTC
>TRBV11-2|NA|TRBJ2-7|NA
CASSRSGTHSSYEQYF
TGTGCCAGCAGCCGTTCCGGGACTCACAGCTCCTACGAGCAGTACTTC
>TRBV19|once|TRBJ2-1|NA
CASSIVGVRVEQFF
TGTGCCAGTAGTATAGTCGGGGTCCGCGTTGAGCAGTTCTTC
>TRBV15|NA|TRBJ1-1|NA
CATSREHEAFF
TGTGCCACCAGCAGAGAACATGAAGCTTTCTTT
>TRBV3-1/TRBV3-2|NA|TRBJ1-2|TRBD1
CASSQDLPGQGYTF
TGTGCCAGCAGCCAAGATCTCCCGGGACAGGGCTACACCTTC
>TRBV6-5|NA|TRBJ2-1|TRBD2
CASAPSGGVLNEQFF
TGTGCCAGCGCACCCAGCGGGGGGGTCCTCAATGAGCAGTTCTTC
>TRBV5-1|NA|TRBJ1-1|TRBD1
CASSPWQGAMNTEAFF
TGCGCCAGCAGCCCTTGGCAGGGGGCGATGAACACTGAAGCTTTCTTT
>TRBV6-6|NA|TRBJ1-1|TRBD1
CASTIPQGDTEAFF
TGTGCCAGCACCATACCTCAGGGGGACACTGAAGCTTTCTTT
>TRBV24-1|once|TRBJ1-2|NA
CATSAYRDGYTF
TGTGCCACCAGTGCGTATCGCGATGGCTACACCTTC
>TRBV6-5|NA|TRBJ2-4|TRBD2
CASRGLVNDIQYF
TGTGCCAGCAGGGGACTAGTTAACGACATTCAGTACTTC
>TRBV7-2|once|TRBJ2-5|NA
CASSFVRQETQYF
TGTGCCAGCAGCTTCGTTCGTCAAGAGACCCAGTACTTC
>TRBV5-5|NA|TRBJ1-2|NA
CASSLVAHGEAVAGYTF
TGTGCCAGCAGCTTGGTGGCGCACGGAGAAGCTGTAGCTGGCTACACCTTC
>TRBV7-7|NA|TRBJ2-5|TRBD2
CASSLGTSEQETQYF
TGTGCTAGCAGCTTAGGGACTAGCGAGCAAGAGACCCAGTACTTC
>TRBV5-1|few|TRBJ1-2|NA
CASSPGEGSYGYTF
TGCGCCAGCAGCCCCGGAGAGGGTAGCTATGGCTACACCTTC
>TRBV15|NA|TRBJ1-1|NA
CATSRGLPNTEAFF
TGTGCCACCAGCAGGGGCCTCCCGAACACTGAAGCTTTCTTT
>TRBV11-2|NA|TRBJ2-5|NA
CASSLAFSLPRETQYF
TGTGCCAGCAGCTTGGCCTTTAGTCTCCCGCGGGAGACCCAGTACTTC
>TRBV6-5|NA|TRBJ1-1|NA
CASSKDSARNTEAFF
TGTGCCAGCAGTAAGGACAGTGCCAGGAACACTGAAGCTTTCTTT
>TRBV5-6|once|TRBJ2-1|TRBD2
CASSSTSGGPDSYNEQFF
TGTGCCAGCAGCTCGACTAGCGGGGGCCCCGACTCCTACAATGAGCAGTTCTTC
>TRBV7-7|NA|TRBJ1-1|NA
CASSSAPSTEAFF
TGTGCTAGCAGCTCGGCCCCTAGCACTGAAGCTTTCTTT